The table lists the clone carrying this T cell receptor (beta chain) with a count of one. V was shortened by 4 bases and J by 6 bases, with 22 bases between the two germline ends. CDR1 is MNHEY, CDR2 SVGEGT, per germline. This CDR3 region has 17 residues. The sample belongs to a study of blood T cell repertoires in COVID-19. Clones were sequenced by immunoSEQ multiplex PCR, and TCRdb holds only the in-frame ones, with some missing. The sample includes approximately 180,000 clones, roughly 84% of them seen just once. Sequenced material: peripheral blood. The chain uses TRBV6-2 or TRBV6-3 and TRBJ1-5; D unclear. The clonotype was recovered from a person aged 70 to 85 with COVID-19, enrolled during active disease. The CDR3 spells CASSFYTGKLRSQPQHF. As DNA, the CDR3 is TGTGCCAGCAGTTTTTACACCGGGAAATTACGGTCTCAGCCCCAGCATTTT.